This T cell receptor (beta chain) was identified during a study of OX40 agonist ivuxolimab in advanced cancers. Study-level information: Prior anti-PD-1, anti-PD-L1 or anti-CTLA-4 therapy did not bar entry, and more than 35% had some.

A note on this clone: Antigen specificity is unknown.

Study-wide points: The average count of expanded clones was higher among CD8+ T cells than among CD4+.

Only in-frame clones appear in the TCRdb table, and some are missing; sequencing was by immunoSEQ multiplex PCR. The table lists tens of thousands of clones, around nine tenths of them singletons. Germline CDR1 MNHEY, CDR2 SVGAGI. This CDR3 comprises 15 residues. Deletions cut 6 bases from V and 4 bases from J, with 15 bases between. The clonotype comes from an adult with an advanced solid tumor such as melanoma, head and neck, liver or kidney cancer. V is TRBV6-5 and J is TRBJ2-2; TRBD1 might be the D (6 bases). The starting material was CD4+ or CD8+ T cells sorted from blood, obtained in a trial of the OX40 agonist ivuxolimab. The CDR3 nucleotides read TGTGCCAGCAGACTCGGACAGACAATCACCGGGGAGCTGTTTTTT. Its translation is CASRLGQTITGELFF.